The 7 T cell receptor beta chains reported below all come from one sample, sequenced in a study of shared clonotypes between healthy human individuals. Using immunoSEQ multiplex PCR, the repertoire was profiled, and TCRdb retains in-frame clones only, with some absent. The sample gives about 1.1 million clones, around 77% of which show up once; almost 0.9% is in the top ten. Sequencing input: memory CD4+ T cells from PBMCs. Subset in this sample: CD45RA-negative fraction. The source is a man between 18 and 29 years old in good health. Some clones in this sample may be carry-over from other donors' samples.

V and J are TRBV2 and TRBJ1-2, with 12 bases fitting TRBD1. The CDR3 runs to 14 residues. The J segment lost 7 bases and the V segment lost 8 bases, leaving 8 bases of the junction unmatched. Germline-derived CDR1 and CDR2 are SNHLY and FYNNEI. CDR3 nucleotide sequence: TGTGCCAGCCGCGGGACAGGGGGCGCGGGTGGCTACACCTTC. It specifies CASRGTGGAGGYTF.

The rearrangement uses TRBV29-1 and TRBJ1-2; perhaps TRBD1 as D (5 bases). The CDR3 has 15 residues. CDR1 SQVTM and CDR2 ANQGSEA come from the germline V gene. V gave up 2 bases and J gave up 7 bases, with 20 bases separating them. CDR3 residues: CSVERNVGQGLGYTF. Written as DNA, the CDR3 is TGCAGCGTTGAAAGGAATGTCGGGCAGGGCCTTGGCTACACCTTC.

The chain carries TRBV18 and TRBJ1-1; the D gene is possibly TRBD1 (5 bases). Germline V gives CDR1 KGHSH, CDR2 LQKENI. Trimming shortened V by 5 bases and J by 1 base, and 8 bases separated the two germline ends. The CDR3 loop spans 13 amino acids. In nucleotides, the CDR3 is TGTGCCAGCTCAACACAGGAGAACACTGAAGCTTTCTTT. Encoded protein: CASSTQENTEAFF.

This chain joins TRBV5-1 and TRBJ2-7, with 12 bases matching TRBD2. Germline assignment: CDR1 SGHRS and CDR2 YFSETQ. There are 16 residues in the CDR3. With 0 bases clipped from V and 4 bases from J, the junction kept 5 bases outside the gene matches. The CDR3 DNA reads TGCGCCAGCAGCTTGGCCCAACTAGCGGGGGGTTACGAGCAGTACTTC. It codes for CASSLAQLAGGYEQYF.

V gene TRBV6-1 combines with J gene TRBJ1-5; D is possibly TRBD1 (5 bases). From germline, CDR1 is MNHNS and CDR2 SASEGT. V lost 4 bases, J lost 6 bases, and 10 bases lay in between. This CDR3 is 13 amino acids long. For the CDR3, the DNA is TGTGCCAGCAGTGTAGTGAGGGGTCAGCCCCAGCATTTT. This translates into CASSVVRGQPQHF.

The sample holds a few counts of this clone. The chain combines TRBV18 with TRBJ1-2; 7 nucleotides match TRBD1. The ends lost 2 bases at V and 8 bases at J; junction bases unmatched: 8. The germline gives CDR1 KGHSH, CDR2 LQKENI. CDR3 length: 14 amino acids. For the CDR3, the DNA is TGTGCCAGCTCACCATACCAGGGGGACCAGGGCTACACCTTC. This gives the protein CASSPYQGDQGYTF.

The V and J genes are TRBV4-1 and TRBJ1-2; unclear D gene. Germline values: CDR1 MGHRA, CDR2 YSYEKL. The CDR3 totals 15 residues. Trimming removed 2 bases at V and 8 bases at J, with 18 bases between. The CDR3 protein is CASSQTLANMVGYTF. The CDR3 coding sequence is TGCGCCAGCAGCCAAACTCTGGCTAACATGGTAGGCTACACCTTC.